Reported below is one T cell receptor (beta chain). Original analysis: Reference gene primer amplification in the assay estimated nucleated cell counts. Clones were sequenced by immunoSEQ multiplex PCR, and TCRdb holds only the in-frame ones, with some missing. For V, J and clone size, that table is used; D and trimming come from the DNA. This table has 40,000 or so clones, about 85% appearing once. The data belong to a study of blood T cell repertoires in COVID-19. Study details: The origin of the acute and convalescent COVID-19 samples was the United States, Italy and Spain. The cDNA or gDNA used as material had been derived from T cells, B-cell-depleted T cells, or PBMCs.

The CDR3 runs to 15 residues. Germline CDR1 is LNHNV and CDR2 is YYDKDF (reference sequence). Germline trimming cut 1 base from V and 5 bases from J; bases unmatched to any gene: 6. The sequence was obtained from a man in his 60s with acute or convalescent COVID-19. The sample taken for sequencing was peripheral blood. V is TRBV15 and J is TRBJ2-7, with 9 bases fitting TRBD1. CDR3 sequence reads: CATSRGGQGSDEQYF. CDR3 bases: TGTGCCACCAGCAGAGGCGGACAGGGGAGCGACGAGCAGTACTTC. Combining the CDR3 with reference TRBV15 and TRBJ2-7 gives the whole variable domain DAMVIQNPRYQVTQFGKPVTLSCSQTLNHNVMYWYQQKSSQAPKLLFHYYDKDFNNEADTPDNFQSRRPNTSFCFLDIRSPGLGDTAMYLCATSRGGQGSDEQYFGPGTRLTVT.